This T cell receptor (beta chain) was documented in a study of T cell responses to AZD1222 COVID-19 vaccine. About the research overall: The analysis combined second doses at about 4 or about 12 weeks.

The CDR3 is 16 residues long. Germline V gives CDR1 SGHTA, CDR2 FQGNSA. V shed 1 base, J shed 6 bases, and the junction held 5 bases outside the gene matches. With respect to this clone: Its antigen is undetermined.

Whole-study findings and limits: Clonal diversity may have been underestimated, and the donors were mostly white British, with more females than males.

Profiled with immunoSEQ multiplex PCR; TCRdb holds only in-frame clones, not every one. This table holds approximately 130,000 clones, over 85% found once. This receptor was identified in an adult in good health. Sequenced here: peripheral blood, sampled on day 0 of AZD1222 vaccination. The chain combines TRBV7-2 with TRBJ2-3; 12 positions match TRBD2. The DNA of the CDR3 is TGTGCCAGCAGCTTAGGGCCTCTAGCGGGAGGGGATACGCAGTATTTT. Its translation is CASSLGPLAGGDTQYF.